Following are 14 T cell receptor beta chains from one sample sequenced in a study of blood T cell repertoires in COVID-19 (dated by TCRdb to about 2020). Libraries were built with the immunoSEQ multiplex PCR assay. This is the immuneACCESS table as TCRdb keeps it, with only in-frame sequences that have V and J called. A part of the clones is gone; compared with another copy, unresolved V genes explain less than half, and the rest is unexplained. The sample table contains about 120,000 clones; only one count was recorded for approximately 86% of them. About 4.5% of the sample is held by the ten biggest clonotypes. Sequencing was done on a sample of peripheral blood. All receptors derive from a man in his forties with acute or convalescent COVID-19.

This clone was picked up one time. The chain is built from TRBV9 and TRBJ2-1; no definite D call. V shed 4 bases and J shed 6 bases, with 11 bases lying between them. This CDR3 contains 13 residues. CDR1 is SGDLS and CDR2 is YYNGEE in the germline V gene. The CDR3 bases are TGTGCCAGCAGCATTACACCAACCAATGAGCAGTTCTTC. Residues: CASSITPTNEQFF.

This sequence joins TRBV4-1 and TRBJ2-7; the match to TRBD2 covers 7 bases. This CDR3 has 15 residues. Germline CDR1 MGHRA, CDR2 YSYEKL. The V and J ends lost 5 bases and 1 base, in that order; junction bases with no gene match: 8. CDR3 loop: CASSENLAVSYEQYF. DNA for the CDR3: TGCGCCAGCAGCGAAAACCTAGCGGTATCCTACGAGCAGTACTTC.

J is TRBJ1-6 and V is TRBV5-1, with D hard to call. Trimming removed 4 bases at V and 7 bases at J, with 21 bases between. Germline CDR1 SGHRS, CDR2 YFSETQ. CDR3 length: 17 residues. The CDR3 region is CASSIGAREVGNSPLHF. The CDR3 DNA reads as TGCGCCAGCAGCATTGGAGCGAGGGAGGTCGGGAATTCACCCCTCCACTTT. The full variable domain, its missing parts supplied by reference TRBV5-1 and TRBJ1-6, is KAGVTQTPRYLIKTRGQQVTLSCSPISGHRSVSWYQQTPGQGLQFLFEYFSETQRNKGNFPGRFSGRQFSNSRSEMNVSTLELGDSALYLCASSIGAREVGNSPLHFGNGTRLTVT.

V is TRBV12-3 or TRBV12-4 and J is TRBJ1-1; D might be TRBD1 (6 bases). This CDR3 has 12 amino acids. The germline V and J ends were trimmed by 3 bases and 7 bases, with 9 bases remaining between them. The CDR3 DNA reads TGTGCCAGCAGTTTCGGACAGATTGAAGCTTTCTTT. Translation: CASSFGQIEAFF.

The rearrangement joins TRBV12-1 to TRBJ1-6; the DNA was not used to check the table's D call, TRBD1. TRBV12-1 is assigned pseudogene status. CDR3 length: 14 residues. CDR3 in amino acids: CASSIPYQGIPLHF. As DNA, the CDR3 is TGTGCCAGCAGCATACCCTACCAGGGAATACCCCTCCACTTT.

The chain has TRBV3-1 (or the pseudogene TRBV3-2) and TRBJ2-5; D may be TRBD2 (6 bases). Germline V gene lookup returns CDR1 LGHDT and CDR2 YNNKEL (reference sequence). This CDR3 spans 16 amino acids. Trimming took 4 bases from V and 3 from J, leaving 18 bases between them. For the CDR3, the DNA is TGTGCCAGCAGCCTCCTTGGTGACGGGGGAGAAGAGACCCAGTACTTC. Its translation: CASSLLGDGGEETQYF.

This chain uses TRBV6-1 with TRBJ2-1; D ambiguous. Trimming left V 2 bases short and J 9 bases short, with 8 bases between. Germline CDR1 MNHNS, CDR2 SASEGT. The CDR3 contains 12 residues. CDR3: CASSESPGEQFF. The CDR3 region has the DNA TGTGCCAGCAGTGAATCCCCGGGTGAGCAGTTCTTC.

The chain links TRBV10-3 to TRBJ2-1; 10 nucleotides match TRBD1. Germline V gene sequence: CDR1 ENHRY, CDR2 SYGVKD. The CDR3 length is 16 residues. Losses at the gene ends were 4 bases for V and 5 bases for J; bases not matched to a gene: 8. The CDR3 DNA sequence: TGTGCCATCAGTGGGACGGACAGGGGGGCCCACAATGAGCAGTTCTTC. It specifies CAISGTDRGAHNEQFF.

The table lists this clone with a count of one. CDR3 sequence (DNA): TGTGCCAGCAGGGCGAGCGGGATGGGCAATGAGCAGTTCTTC. This translates into CASRASGMGNEQFF. The rearrangement links TRBV2 to TRBJ2-1; 7 bases match TRBD2. Unmatched junction bases numbered 8, after V lost 6 bases and J lost 6 bases. The CDR3 has 14 amino acids. Per the germline V gene, CDR1 is SNHLY and CDR2 is FYNNEI. Together with reference TRBV2 and TRBJ2-1, the CDR3 gives the full variable domain: EPEVTQTPSHQVTQMGQEVILRCVPISNHLYFYWYRQILGQKVEFLVSFYNNEISEKSEIFDDQFSVERPDGSNFTLKIRSTKLEDSAMYFCASRASGMGNEQFFGPGTRLTVL.

This chain connects TRBV18 to TRBJ1-1; TRBD1 might be the D (6 bases). With 6 bases removed from V and 4 bases from J, the gap between germline ends came to 18 bases. Per the germline V gene, CDR1 is KGHSH and CDR2 is LQKENI. The CDR3 runs 15 residues. The CDR3 region is CASSLLGIGGTEAFF. DNA for the CDR3: TGTGCCAGCTCGCTACTAGGGATAGGGGGCACTGAAGCTTTCTTT.

V gene TRBV25-1 combines with J gene TRBJ2-5, with 7 bases aligning to TRBD1. Germline V gene sequence: CDR1 MGHDK, CDR2 SYGVNS. V shed 3 bases, J shed 5 bases, and the junction held 9 bases outside the gene matches. The CDR3 extends over 15 amino acids. CDR3 residues: CASSETGSQGETQYF. CDR3 nucleotide sequence: TGTGCCAGCAGTGAGACAGGGTCACAGGGGGAGACCCAGTACTTC.

The chain recombines TRBV28 with TRBJ2-1, with D perhaps TRBD1 (6 bases). The V and J ends lost 5 bases and 5 bases respectively, with 16 bases between them. Looked up from germline, CDR1 is MDHEN and CDR2 is SYDVKM. This CDR3 spans 15 amino acids. The CDR3 bases are TGTGCCAGCAGTCTTACAGGGCGTATCAACAATGAGCAGTTCTTC. It specifies CASSLTGRINNEQFF.

The gene calls are TRBV30 and TRBJ1-5; TRBD1 agrees at 7 bases. The CDR3 contains 13 residues. Trimming took 1 base from V and 7 from J; bases not matched to a gene: 4. Looked up from germline, CDR1 is GTSNPN and CDR2 is SVGIG (reference sequence). Here the CDR3 reads CAWSEGGRQPQHF. The CDR3 coding sequence is TGTGCCTGGAGTGAAGGGGGCCGGCAGCCCCAGCATTTT.

This chain links TRBV7-6 with TRBJ2-2; TRBD1 is a possible D gene (7 bases). Germline-derived CDR1 and CDR2 are SGHVS and FNYEAQ. The CDR3 is made up of 16 amino acids. Trimming removed 4 bases at V and 1 base at J, with 13 bases between. CDR3 loop: CASSSPGGRNTGELFF. In DNA, the CDR3 is TGTGCCAGCAGCTCCCCAGGGGGGCGGAACACCGGGGAGCTGTTTTTT.